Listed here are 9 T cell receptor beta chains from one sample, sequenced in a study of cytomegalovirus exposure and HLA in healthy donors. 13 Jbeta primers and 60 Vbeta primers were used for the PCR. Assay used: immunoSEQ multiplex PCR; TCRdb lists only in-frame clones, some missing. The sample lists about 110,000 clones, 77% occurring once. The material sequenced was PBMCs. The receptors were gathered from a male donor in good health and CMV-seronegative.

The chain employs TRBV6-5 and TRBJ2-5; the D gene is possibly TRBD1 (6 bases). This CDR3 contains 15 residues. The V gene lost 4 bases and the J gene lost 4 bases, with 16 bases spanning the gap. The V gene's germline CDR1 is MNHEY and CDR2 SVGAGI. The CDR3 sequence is CASSSLTGVAETQYF. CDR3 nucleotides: TGTGCCAGCAGTTCGTTGACAGGAGTGGCAGAGACCCAGTACTTC.

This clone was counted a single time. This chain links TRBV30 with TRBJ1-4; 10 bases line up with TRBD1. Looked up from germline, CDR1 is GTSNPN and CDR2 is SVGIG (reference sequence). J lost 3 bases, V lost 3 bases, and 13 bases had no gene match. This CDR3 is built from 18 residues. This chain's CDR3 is CAWRSRQGAIEANEKLFF. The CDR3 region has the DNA TGTGCCTGGAGATCGAGACAGGGGGCGATTGAGGCTAATGAAAAACTGTTTTTT.

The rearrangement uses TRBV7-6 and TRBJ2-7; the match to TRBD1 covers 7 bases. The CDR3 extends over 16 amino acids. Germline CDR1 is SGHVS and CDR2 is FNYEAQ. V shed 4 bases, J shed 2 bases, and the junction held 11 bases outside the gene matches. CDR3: CASSSEQGLAAYEQYF. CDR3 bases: TGTGCCAGCAGCTCGGAACAGGGGTTAGCCGCCTACGAGCAGTACTTC.

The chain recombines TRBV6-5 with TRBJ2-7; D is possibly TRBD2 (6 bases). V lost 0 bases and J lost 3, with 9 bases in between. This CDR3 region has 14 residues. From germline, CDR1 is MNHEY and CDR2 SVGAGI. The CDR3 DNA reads TGTGCCAGCAGTTACTCGATCGGGAGCTACGAGCAGTACTTC. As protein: CASSYSIGSYEQYF.

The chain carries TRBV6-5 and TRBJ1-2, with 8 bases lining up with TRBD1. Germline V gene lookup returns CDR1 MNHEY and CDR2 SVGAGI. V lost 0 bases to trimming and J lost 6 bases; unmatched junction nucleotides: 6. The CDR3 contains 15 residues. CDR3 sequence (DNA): TGTGCCAGCAGTTACTCTTTGGACAGGGACAATGGCTACACCTTC. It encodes CASSYSLDRDNGYTF.

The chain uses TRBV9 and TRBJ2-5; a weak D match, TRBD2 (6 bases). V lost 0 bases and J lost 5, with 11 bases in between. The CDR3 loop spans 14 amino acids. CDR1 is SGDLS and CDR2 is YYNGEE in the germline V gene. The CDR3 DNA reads TGTGCCAGCAGCGTAGTCGGGAGTACGGAGACCCAGTACTTC. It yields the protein CASSVVGSTETQYF. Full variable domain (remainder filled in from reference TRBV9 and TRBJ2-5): DSGVTQTPKHLITATGQRVTLRCSPRSGDLSVYWYQQSLDQGLQFLIQYYNGEERAKGNILERFSAQQFPDLHSELNLSSLELGDSALYFCASSVVGSTETQYFGPGTRLLVL.

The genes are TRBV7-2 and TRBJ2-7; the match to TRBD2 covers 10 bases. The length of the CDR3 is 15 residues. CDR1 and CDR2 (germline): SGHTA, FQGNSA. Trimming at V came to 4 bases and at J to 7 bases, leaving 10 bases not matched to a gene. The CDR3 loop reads CASSSWLAGASEQYF. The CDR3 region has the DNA TGTGCCAGCAGCTCGTGGCTAGCGGGGGCTTCTGAGCAGTACTTC.

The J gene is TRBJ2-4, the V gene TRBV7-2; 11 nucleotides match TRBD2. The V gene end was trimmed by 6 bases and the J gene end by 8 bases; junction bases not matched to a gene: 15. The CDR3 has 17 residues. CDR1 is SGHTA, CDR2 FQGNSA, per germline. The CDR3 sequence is CASRPGTSGNSVHIQYF. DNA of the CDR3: TGTGCCAGCAGGCCTGGGACTAGCGGTAATAGTGTGCACATTCAGTACTTC.

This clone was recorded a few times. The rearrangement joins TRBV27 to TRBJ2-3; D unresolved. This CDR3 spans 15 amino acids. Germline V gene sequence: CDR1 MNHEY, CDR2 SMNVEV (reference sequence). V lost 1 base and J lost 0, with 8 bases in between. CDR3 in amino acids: CASSLYAYSTDTQYF. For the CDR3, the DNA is TGTGCCAGCAGTTTATATGCGTATAGCACAGATACGCAGTATTTT.